Shown below are 2 T cell receptor beta chains from a single sample sequenced in a study of memory CD4+ T cells and cytomegalovirus serostatus. Libraries were prepared by immunoSEQ multiplex PCR; TCRdb keeps only in-frame clonotypes and omits some of them. The data contain about 59,000 clones, about 81% of them singletons. Single viable CD3+CD4+CD8-CD45RO+ cells were sorted as the memory CD4+ T cells. Sequencing was carried out using memory CD4+ T cells from blood. These receptors all come from an adult in good health and CMV-seronegative.

CDR3 loop: CASSLAMSSGGKTYEQYF. The CDR3 nucleotides read TGCGCCAGCAGCTTGGCGATGTCTAGCGGGGGGAAAACCTACGAGCAGTACTTC. The rearrangement uses TRBV5-1 and TRBJ2-7; 11 bases match TRBD2. Per germline, CDR1 SGHRS and CDR2 YFSETQ. Germline trimming cut 0 bases from V and 2 bases from J; bases unmatched to any gene: 10. The CDR3 is 18 residues long.

V usage is TRBV2 and J usage is TRBJ1-1, with D possibly TRBD1 on 5 matching bases. The CDR3 contains 13 residues. Trimming took 6 bases from V and 6 from J, leaving 14 bases between them. Germline-derived CDR1 and CDR2 are SNHLY and FYNNEI. CDR3 sequence reads: CASRMGDISEAFF. The CDR3, as DNA: TGTGCCAGCAGGATGGGGGATATCTCTGAAGCTTTCTTT.